These T cell receptor beta chains were read from a single sample in a study of cytomegalovirus exposure and HLA in healthy donors. TCRdb's table, derived via immunoSEQ multiplex PCR, lists solely in-frame clones and lacks some. Here the sample spans tens of thousands of clones, 84% being singletons. The sequenced sample was PBMCs. These receptor sequences come from a woman younger than 35 in good health and CMV-seronegative. Both conserved end residues are part of each CDR3. The order of the fields is CDR3 DNA, CDR3 protein, J gene, D gene, V gene, clone size. A D gene is named only where the DNA matches it firmly. Where a row states a size, it is once, few, many or the class of an expanded clone; other rows omit it.

CDR3nt: TGTGCCAGCAGTGACACCCAGGGGGCCAACTATGGCTACACCTTC
CDR3aa: CASSDTQGANYGYTF
j_gene: TRBJ1-2
d_gene: TRBD1
v_gene: TRBV25-1
abundance: -

CDR3nt: TGTGCCAGCAGTAGGGACACCGCCTACGAGCAGTACTTC
CDR3aa: CASSRDTAYEQYF
j_gene: TRBJ2-7
d_gene: -
v_gene: TRBV6-1
abundance: -

CDR3nt: TGTGCCAGCAGCTTACAAAACAGTTTTGAAGCTTTCTTT
CDR3aa: CASSLQNSFEAFF
j_gene: TRBJ1-1
d_gene: -
v_gene: TRBV11-2
abundance: -

CDR3nt: TGTGCTAGTGGACCTTCGGACAGAGTCTACGAGCAGTACTTC
CDR3aa: CASGPSDRVYEQYF
j_gene: TRBJ2-7
d_gene: -
v_gene: TRBV12-5
abundance: -

CDR3nt: TGCGCCAGCAGGCCCGGGACTAGCGGGAGCAGTAGGTACGAGCAGTACTTC
CDR3aa: CASRPGTSGSSRYEQYF
j_gene: TRBJ2-7
d_gene: TRBD2
v_gene: TRBV5-1
abundance: -

CDR3nt: TGTGCCAGTAGTGACGACAGGGACACATATAGCAATCAGCCCCAGAATTTT
CDR3aa: CASSDDRDTYSNQPQNF
j_gene: TRBJ1-5
d_gene: TRBD1
v_gene: TRBV19
abundance: -

CDR3nt: TGTGCCAGCAGCCAGGACAGGGAAGAGACCCAGTACTTC
CDR3aa: CASSQDREETQYF
j_gene: TRBJ2-5
d_gene: TRBD1
v_gene: TRBV28
abundance: -

CDR3nt: TGTGCCAGCAGCTCAAGGGGGATTCAGTACGAGCAGTACTTC
CDR3aa: CASSSRGIQYEQYF
j_gene: TRBJ2-7
d_gene: -
v_gene: TRBV5-4
abundance: -

CDR3nt: TGTGCCAGCAGCCACACACAGGGGACTGAAGCTTTCTTT
CDR3aa: CASSHTQGTEAFF
j_gene: TRBJ1-1
d_gene: TRBD1
v_gene: TRBV7-6
abundance: -

CDR3nt: TGTGCCACCGGACTAGCGGGTCGCGAGCAGTACTTC
CDR3aa: CATGLAGREQYF
j_gene: TRBJ2-7
d_gene: TRBD2
v_gene: TRBV27
abundance: -

CDR3nt: TGTGCCAGCAGAGACAGCTATAATGAAAAACTGTTTTTT
CDR3aa: CASRDSYNEKLFF
j_gene: TRBJ1-4
d_gene: -
v_gene: TRBV27
abundance: -

CDR3nt: TGTGCCAGCAGCCCTCCAGTCACCCCCCCATGGACCCAGTACTTC
CDR3aa: CASSPPVTPPWTQYF
j_gene: TRBJ2-5
d_gene: -
v_gene: TRBV7-9
abundance: -

CDR3nt: TGTGCCAGCAGCTTCACAGGGTCGAATGGCTACACCTTC
CDR3aa: CASSFTGSNGYTF
j_gene: TRBJ1-2
d_gene: -
v_gene: TRBV7-9
abundance: once

CDR3nt: TGTGCCAGCAGCGTATCAACAAGCTCCTATAATTCACCCCTCCACTTT
CDR3aa: CASSVSTSSYNSPLHF
j_gene: TRBJ1-6
d_gene: -
v_gene: TRBV7-2
abundance: -

CDR3nt: TGCAGCGTTGAAGATGAAGGAGCCTACGAGCAGTACTTC
CDR3aa: CSVEDEGAYEQYF
j_gene: TRBJ2-7
d_gene: -
v_gene: TRBV29-1
abundance: -

CDR3nt: TGTGCCAGCTCGCAAGGGACAGCCTCTGGAAACACCATATATTTT
CDR3aa: CASSQGTASGNTIYF
j_gene: TRBJ1-3
d_gene: TRBD1
v_gene: TRBV18
abundance: -

CDR3nt: TGTGCCAGTAGTGAAGCGGGGGGGCAAGAGACCCAGTACTTC
CDR3aa: CASSEAGGQETQYF
j_gene: TRBJ2-5
d_gene: TRBD2
v_gene: TRBV6-4
abundance: -

CDR3nt: TGTGCCAGCAGAGCGGCGACAGGGAACACCGGGGAGCTGTTTTTT
CDR3aa: CASRAATGNTGELFF
j_gene: TRBJ2-2
d_gene: -
v_gene: TRBV6-1
abundance: -

CDR3nt: TGTGCCAGCAGCCAATTTATCGGGGCGGGAGTAGGAGAGACCCAGTACTTC
CDR3aa: CASSQFIGAGVGETQYF
j_gene: TRBJ2-5
d_gene: TRBD2
v_gene: TRBV7-9
abundance: -

CDR3nt: TGCGCCAGCAGCTTGGCTAGCGGGATTATCACAGATACGCAGTATTTT
CDR3aa: CASSLASGIITDTQYF
j_gene: TRBJ2-3
d_gene: TRBD2
v_gene: TRBV5-1
abundance: -

CDR3nt: TGTGCCAGCAGTCCCTCTCCCGGGGAGTCGTACGAGCAGTACTTC
CDR3aa: CASSPSPGESYEQYF
j_gene: TRBJ2-7
d_gene: -
v_gene: TRBV6-5
abundance: -